Below, 24 T cell receptor beta chains from the same sample are listed, as sequenced in a study of long-term antiretroviral therapy in people with HIV. At the survey level, the v3.0 immunoSEQ assay was run. The assay was immunoSEQ multiplex PCR, and TCRdb's table has in-frame clones only and misses some. The sample records fewer than 40,000 clones, around 97% being singletons. This material consisted of unsorted PBMCs, taken 6.9 years after starting antiretroviral therapy. The receptors were sampled from a man aged 25-40 years with HIV.

The rearrangement links TRBV6-6 to TRBJ2-2; D remains ambiguous. The CDR3 runs to 15 residues. CDR1 MNHNY and CDR2 SVGAGI come from the germline V gene (reference sequence). V was shortened by 4 bases and J by 2 bases, with 11 bases between the two germline ends. CDR3 protein: CASSSRASNTGELFF. The CDR3 coding sequence is TGTGCCAGCAGTTCCCGGGCGTCAAACACCGGGGAGCTGTTTTTT.

This chain links TRBV11-3 with TRBJ1-1; maybe TRBD1 (5 bases). Germline V gives CDR1 SGHNT, CDR2 YENEEA. The CDR3 has 13 residues. V was shortened by 8 bases and J by 5 bases, with 15 bases between the two germline ends. The CDR3 loop is CASSPDRLTEAFF. The CDR3 nucleotides read TGTGCCAGCTCCCCCGACAGACTAACTGAAGCTTTCTTT.

This clone was seen a single time. CDR3: CASSFSGAEKLFF. The CDR3 bases are TGTGCCAGCAGCTTTTCCGGGGCGGAAAAACTGTTTTTT. J is TRBJ1-4 and V is TRBV7-9; maybe TRBD1 (5 bases). There are 13 residues in the CDR3. The V and J ends lost 3 bases and 8 bases respectively, with 10 bases between them. CDR1 is SEHNR and CDR2 is FQNEAQ in the germline V gene (reference sequence). The full variable domain, completed using reference TRBV7-9 and TRBJ1-4, is DTGVSQNPRHKITKRGQNVTFRCDPISEHNRLYWYRQTLGQGPEFLTYFQNEAQLEKSRLLSDRFSAERPKGSFSTLEIQRTEQGDSAMYLCASSFSGAEKLFFGSGTQLSVL.

This clone has just one count. The genes are TRBV9 and TRBJ2-2, with TRBD2 matching 10 bases. CDR3 length equals 17 residues. J lost 7 bases, V lost 3 bases, and 12 bases had no gene match. Germline V gene lookup returns CDR1 SGDLS and CDR2 YYNGEE. CDR3 DNA: TGTGCCAGCAGCGCCAGAGGGCTAGCGGGAGAGGTCGGGGAGCTGTTTTTT. The encoded protein is CASSARGLAGEVGELFF.

This chain joins TRBV5-6 and TRBJ2-3; D is perhaps TRBD2 (7 bases). This CDR3 region has 15 residues. Per the germline V gene, CDR1 is SGHDT and CDR2 is YYEEEE. Trimming stripped 0 bases from V and 2 bases from J, with 10 bases between. The DNA of the CDR3 is TGTGCCAGCAGCTTGGCCGGGGGGCCCACAGATACGCAGTATTTT. This translates into CASSLAGGPTDTQYF.

The chain joins TRBV27 to TRBJ1-1, with TRBD1 matching 8 bases. Germline-derived CDR1 and CDR2 are MNHEY and SMNVEV (reference sequence). The V and J ends lost 3 bases and 5 bases, in that order; junction bases with no gene match: 5. The CDR3 spans 14 residues. The CDR3 bases are TGTGCCAGCAGTTTTCGGACAGGGAAGACTGAAGCTTTCTTT. Protein: CASSFRTGKTEAFF.

The V call is TRBV19, the J call TRBJ1-1, with D possibly matching TRBD1 (6 bases). V was pared by 5 bases and J by 5 bases, with 18 bases between. CDR3 length: 15 residues. Germline CDR1 reads LNHDA; CDR2 reads SQIVND (reference sequence). CDR3 region: CASSSRGRGGTEAFF. The CDR3 bases are TGTGCCAGTAGTTCCCGGGGCAGGGGAGGGACTGAAGCTTTCTTT. Complete variable domain (other parts from reference TRBV19 and TRBJ1-1): DGGITQSPKYLFRKEGQNVTLSCEQNLNHDAMYWYRQDPGQGLRLIYYSQIVNDFQKGDIAEGYSVSREKKESFPLTVTSAQKNPTAFYLCASSSRGRGGTEAFFGQGTRLTVV.

The V gene is TRBV7-9, the J gene TRBJ2-7; unclear D gene. V lost 1 base, J lost 7 bases, and 8 bases lay in between. Germline values: CDR1 SEHNR, CDR2 FQNEAQ (reference sequence). The CDR3 has 12 residues. In nucleotides, the CDR3 is TGTGCCAGCAGCTTAGTTCCCTCTGAGCAGTACTTC. It is translated as CASSLVPSEQYF. The full variable domain, with the rest looked up from reference TRBV7-9 and TRBJ2-7, is DTGVSQNPRHKITKRGQNVTFRCDPISEHNRLYWYRQTLGQGPEFLTYFQNEAQLEKSRLLSDRFSAERPKGSFSTLEIQRTEQGDSAMYLCASSLVPSEQYFGPGTRLTVT.

The rearrangement uses TRBV19 and TRBJ1-5, with unresolved D. The length of the CDR3 is 15 residues. Between the trimmed V and J ends, which lost 3 bases and 0 bases, there was a span of 9 bases. Germline CDR1 reads LNHDA; CDR2 reads SQIVND (reference sequence). This CDR3 reads CASSIWVDSNQPQHF. As DNA, the CDR3 is TGTGCCAGTAGTATTTGGGTGGATAGCAATCAGCCCCAGCATTTT.

In this sample, this clone turned up once. This rearrangement joins TRBV11-1 to TRBJ2-1; possible D gene TRBD1, 7 bases. CDR1 SGHAT and CDR2 FQDESV come from the germline V gene (reference sequence). Trimming shortened V by 3 bases and J by 5 bases, and 14 bases separated the two germline ends. The CDR3 contains 15 residues. CDR3 nucleotides: TGTGCCAGCAGCTTCGGAGGGGGCGGGAACAATGAGCAGTTCTTC. Translating it yields CASSFGGGGNNEQFF.

About this clone itself: A junction boundary mismatches the germline segment, possibly from a read error. J is TRBJ1-5 and V is TRBV6-1; no clear D. In germline, CDR1 is MNHNS, CDR2 SASEGT. This CDR3 has 14 residues. CDR3 sequence reads: CASRDSDLVRPQHF. Here the CDR3 DNA reads TGTGCCAGCCGTGACTCCGACCTCGTGAGGCCCCAGCATTTT.

The chain links TRBV6-4 to TRBJ2-3; 11 bases map to TRBD2. This CDR3 is 15 amino acids long. Unmatched junction bases numbered 5, after V lost 6 bases and J lost 3 bases. The V gene's germline CDR1 is MRHNA and CDR2 SNTAGT. In DNA, the CDR3 is TGTGCCAGCAGACTAGCGGGAGTTTTGACAGATACGCAGTATTTT. Its translation is CASRLAGVLTDTQYF.

The CDR3 here is CASRTDNNEQFF. CDR3 coding DNA: TGTGCCAGCAGAACAGATAACAATGAGCAGTTCTTC. The chain uses TRBV7-9 and TRBJ2-1, with unresolved D. Germline V gene sequence: CDR1 SEHNR, CDR2 FQNEAQ (reference sequence). Trimming stripped 6 bases from V and 5 bases from J, with 8 bases between. The CDR3 is made up of 12 amino acids.

The chain joins TRBV15 to TRBJ2-7, with D perhaps matching TRBD1 (5 bases). V was shortened by 1 base and J by 4 bases, with 8 bases between the two germline ends. Germline CDR1 reads LNHNV; CDR2 reads YYDKDF (reference sequence). This CDR3 has 13 residues. The CDR3 is CATSRATGYEQYF. As DNA, the CDR3 is TGTGCCACCAGCAGAGCCACAGGTTACGAGCAGTACTTC.

The chain joins TRBV6-1 to TRBJ1-2; no reliable D call. Germline CDR1 and CDR2: MNHNS and SASEGT. The CDR3 has 15 residues. The V end was cut by 1 base, the J end by 4 bases, with 13 bases between. The chain's CDR3 is CASSEGTPNSYGYTF. The CDR3 nucleotides are TGTGCCAGCAGTGAAGGGACCCCCAACTCCTATGGCTACACCTTC.

This chain uses TRBV7-2 with TRBJ1-1, with D perhaps matching TRBD1 (6 bases). This CDR3 has 12 residues. V was clipped by 5 bases and J by 4 bases, with 8 bases between them. Germline values: CDR1 SGHTA, CDR2 FQGNSA. The DNA for the CDR3 is TGTGCCAGCAGCCAGGGGAGCACTGAAGCTTTCTTT. Translation gives CASSQGSTEAFF.

The DNA for the CDR3 is TGTGCCAGCAGCCCCTCACTACTAGGAGATGATACGCAGTATTTT. Amino acid sequence: CASSPSLLGDDTQYF. The chain couples TRBV4-2 to TRBJ2-3, with D possibly matching TRBD2 (5 bases). CDR1 is LGHNA, CDR2 YNFKEQ, per germline. V gave up 4 bases and J gave up 6 bases, with 17 bases separating them. CDR3 size: 15 residues.

V and J are TRBV7-2 and TRBJ2-1, with 7 bases that match TRBD2. J gave up 3 bases and V 4 bases, and 6 bases lay outside the gene matches. The CDR3 is made up of 15 amino acids. Looked up from germline, CDR1 is SGHTA and CDR2 is FQGNSA. CDR3 loop: CASSWGGESYNEQFF. The CDR3 DNA follows: TGTGCCAGCAGCTGGGGGGGGGAGAGCTACAATGAGCAGTTCTTC.

The J gene is TRBJ2-7, the V gene TRBV13, with D perhaps TRBD1 or TRBD2 (5 bases each). There are 13 residues in the CDR3. The V and J ends lost 2 bases and 6 bases respectively, with 11 bases between them. The germline CDR1 and CDR2 sequences are PRHDT and FYEKMQ (reference sequence). DNA of the CDR3: TGTGCCAGCAGCTTAATACTTGGGGGCGAGCAGTACTTC. It specifies CASSLILGGEQYF.

The chain joins TRBV5-6 to TRBJ2-1; 7 bases align to TRBD2. The CDR3 totals 16 residues. Losses at the gene ends were 3 bases for V and 6 bases for J; bases not matched to a gene: 12. Germline CDR1 is SGHDT and CDR2 is YYEEEE. The CDR3 loop is CASSSFGGGEGNEQFF. CDR3 DNA: TGTGCCAGCAGCTCCTTTGGGGGAGGGGAAGGCAATGAGCAGTTCTTC.

The rearrangement links TRBV9 to TRBJ2-1; either TRBD1 or TRBD2 may supply D (6 bases each). CDR1 SGDLS and CDR2 YYNGEE come from the germline V gene. V lost 4 bases to trimming and J lost 6 bases, with 17 bases between them. The CDR3 sequence is 15 residues long. The DNA for the CDR3 is TGTGCCAGCAGCCCTGGGGGGCTGGCGGGCAATGAGCAGTTCTTC. Protein product: CASSPGGLAGNEQFF.

V and J are TRBV7-8 and TRBJ2-1, with a tentative D call TRBD2 (6 bases). With 1 base removed from V and 8 bases from J, the gap between germline ends came to 12 bases. There are 14 residues in the CDR3. Germline loops: CDR1 SGHVS, CDR2 FQNEAQ. The CDR3: CASSLGAGRYEQFF. CDR3 sequence (DNA): TGTGCCAGCAGCTTAGGGGCGGGACGGTATGAGCAGTTCTTC.

J is TRBJ2-1 and V is TRBV5-6; 13 bases match TRBD2. The V gene's germline CDR1 is SGHDT and CDR2 YYEEEE. V was pared by 4 bases and J by 8 bases, with 12 bases of the junction left unmatched. The CDR3 extends over 17 amino acids. The CDR3 nucleotides read TGTGCCAGCAGCCCTCGGGTCGGGACTAGCGGGGCGTATGAGCAGTTCTTC. Its protein is CASSPRVGTSGAYEQFF.

The J gene is TRBJ2-1, the V gene TRBV6-5; 7 positions match TRBD2. V shed 7 bases, J shed 4 bases, and the junction held 4 bases outside the gene matches. Germline CDR1 reads MNHEY; CDR2 reads SVGAGI. This CDR3 is built from 13 residues. The CDR3 sequence: CASKASGYNEQFF. The DNA for the CDR3 is TGTGCCAGCAAGGCTAGCGGTTACAATGAGCAGTTCTTC.